Below, one TCR beta chain is given with its context. This clonotype was counted ten times or more. Its antigen remains unidentified. Base-call qualities are not available, and no considerably larger clone is one nucleotide away. TCR beta CDR3 regions were amplified from RNA transcripts for repertoire sequencing. HTBI primers and the Qiagen OneStep RT-PCR kit were used in a first-round RT-PCR, which was followed by a second-round multiplex PCR, size selection and purification. Libraries were sequenced paired-end with 100 bp reads on an Illumina HiSeq2000. The published analysis was carried out like this. SOAPnuke was used to process the reads, throwing out any read that had adapters, had uncalled bases, had a mean Phred below 15, or lacked an exact constant-primer or identifier match. High-quality paired reads were merged with COPE v1.2.5. Clonotypes were defined as unique nucleotide sequences and were aligned to IMGT TRB V, D and J references using MiTCR v1.1. The analysis was limited to V-J combinations with a frequency above 0.0001, which together covered roughly 99% of repertoires. For each V-J combination, a TCR clonal expansion and chaos score was defined as the ratio of F50 clonal expansion to chaos observed in the TCRdist matrix. Welch's t-statistics and random forest were used to narrow the features down to over ten V-J combinations, which were then fed into a naive Bayes classifier. The similarity between thyroid and blood repertoires was quantified using the Morisita-Horn index. The public reads were quality trimmed at Q25 with fastp and then assembled into clones with MiXCR by TCRdb, keeping productive beta chains. Entries that share a CDR3 protein sequence are merged under the most common genes and DNA. V and J calls and clone size were set by TCRdb, not the authors. Here the sample has about 410,000 distinct CDR3 sequences; 15% to 20% occur a single time. The top ten clonotypes cover roughly 1.6% of the sample.

The data are from a study of Graves' ophthalmopathy and Graves' hyperthyroidism (dated by TCRdb to between 2017 and 2018). Notes on the research overall: Peripheral blood was collected at initial diagnosis, before any treatment. TCR beta repertoire signatures were used to distinguish Graves' ophthalmopathy from Graves' hyperthyroidism and to predict progression to ophthalmopathy. In total, 120 to 150 blood samples were TCR-sequenced: approximately 42 ophthalmopathy, 75 hyperthyroidism and around 17 hyperthyroidism-to-ophthalmopathy patients. To explore V-J signatures that distinguish ophthalmopathy from hyperthyroidism, a discovery set of about 99 patients was enrolled, made up of around 40 with ophthalmopathy and roughly 55 with stable hyperthyroidism. The independent validation cohort included about 19 hyperthyroidism patients plus 17 patients who later progressed from hyperthyroidism to ophthalmopathy. In over 5 hyperthyroidism patients, the T-cell repertoire of thyroid tissue was compared with the T-cell repertoire of blood. Following sampling, methimazole starting at 30 mg daily was administered to hyperthyroidism patients, and high-dose intravenous methylprednisolone was administered to ophthalmopathy patients. The approximately 98 discovery patients were randomly divided into training and test sets at a 7:3 ratio. Points the paper makes about the study in general: Among expanded thyroid clonotypes with frequency above 0.001, most also showed up in blood, which suggests that blood repertoires may reflect the thyroid immune response. The 13-signature model separated ophthalmopathy from stable hyperthyroidism with about 86% sensitivity and less than 83% specificity in cross-validation, and 80%/75% in the test set. No statistical method was used to set the sample size in advance, and the investigators knew which group each participant was assigned to. In validation, the model predicted ophthalmopathy progression with about 64% sensitivity and less than 80% specificity; approximately 12 predicted patients were CT-confirmed with GO in a median of approximately 6.5 months.

The CDR3 covers 15 residues, taking in both the cysteine and the phenylalanine. Only the CDR3 DNA is retained, 45 bases long and in frame from the first base. V lost 1 base and J lost 5 bases; the stretch between them is 12 bases long. Ophthalmopathy patients were characterized by moderately to severely active disease, a Clinical Activity Score of at least 3, a NOSPECS grade of at least 4, and a disease duration under 3 months. Patients with other autoimmune diseases, uncontrolled infections, pregnancy or lactation were excluded. Diagnosis was based on clinical symptoms, serum thyroxine, TRAb, thyroid ultrasound and orbital computed tomography. Using Ficoll-Paque density gradient centrifugation, PBMCs were isolated from 9.5 to 10 ml of fresh peripheral blood. Trizol reagent was used to extract the total RNA, and its quality was then checked on an Agilent 2100 Bioanalyzer.

Material: peripheral blood. This sequence was found in a woman between 18 and 29 years old with Graves' ophthalmopathy. Donor details come from another sample of the same person, matched by shared clones. The chain is assembled from TRBV12-3 or TRBV12-4 and TRBJ1-5, with TRBD1 as a weak D call on 5 bases. The CDR3 has the sequence CASSLVPRDDQPQHF. The DNA reads as follows: TGTGCCAGCAGTTTAGTTCCCAGGGACGATCAGCCCCAGCATTTT.